Sequencing of this TCR beta chain was carried out in a study of cytomegalovirus exposure and HLA in healthy donors. Study context: Among about 200 million T cells, an earlier analysis found roughly 110 million unique TCR beta sequences. Most genotyped donors, over 70% of about 400, had Caucasian-associated genetic ancestry. Points from the study as a whole: More clonal expansion characterized HLA-associated TCR beta chains than equally common others in a later analysis. A later analysis reported that several of the most significant clusters appeared to be linked to common viral pathogens, among them Epstein-Barr virus.

A multiplex PCR was run with 60 Vbeta primers and 13 Jbeta primers. Assay used: immunoSEQ multiplex PCR; TCRdb lists only in-frame clones, some missing. The sample holds about 120,000 clones, approximately 15% seen once. Per the germline V gene, CDR1 is MDHEN and CDR2 is SYDVKM. This CDR3 is 14 amino acids long. Germline trimming cut 6 bases from V and 1 base from J; bases unmatched to any gene: 6. In the case of this clone: Its antigen is currently unknown.

What was sequenced was PBMCs. The chain combines TRBV28 with TRBJ2-7; 7 positions agree with TRBD1. This TCR came from a woman in her late teens or twenties in good health and CMV-seronegative. CDR3: CASRGTAGSYEQYF. In DNA, the CDR3 is TGTGCCAGCAGAGGGACAGCCGGGTCCTACGAGCAGTACTTC.